A single sample is the source of the 9 T cell receptor beta chains below, sequenced in a study of blood T cell repertoires in COVID-19. The protocol was immunoSEQ multiplex PCR, while the TCRdb copy is restricted to in-frame clones and leaves out a portion. This table holds more than 35,000 clones, around 89% found once. Sequenced sample: peripheral blood. The receptors here all came from a man aged 25 to 40 with active or convalescent COVID-19.

This clone was counted a few times. This sequence joins TRBV2 and TRBJ1-6; D not resolved. V was shortened by 8 bases and J by 7 bases, with 12 bases between the two germline ends. CDR3 length equals 13 residues. Per germline, CDR1 SNHLY and CDR2 FYNNEI. CDR3 in amino acids: CASGRDWNSPLHF. The CDR3 DNA sequence: TGTGCCAGCGGACGGGATTGGAATTCACCCCTCCACTTT.

The genes are TRBV30 and TRBJ2-5; 9 bases agree with TRBD1. The CDR3 has 13 amino acids. In germline, CDR1 is GTSNPN, CDR2 SVGIG (reference sequence). The J segment lost 3 bases and the V segment lost 3 bases, leaving 2 bases of the junction unmatched. The CDR3 sequence: CAWRGTGKETQYF. The CDR3 coding sequence is TGTGCCTGGAGAGGGACAGGGAAAGAGACCCAGTACTTC.

The V and J genes are TRBV14 and TRBJ2-6; weak D call: TRBD1 (5 bases). CDR1 SGHDN and CDR2 FVKESK come from the germline V gene. There are 18 residues in the CDR3. Trimming shortened V by 1 base and J by 3 bases, and 16 bases separated the two germline ends. The CDR3 here is CASSQGQGLGLGANVLTF. The CDR3 region has the DNA TGTGCCAGCAGCCAAGGGCAGGGCTTAGGGCTTGGGGCCAACGTCCTGACTTTC.

The V and J genes are TRBV4-2 and TRBJ1-5; possible D gene TRBD1, 5 bases. V was trimmed by 0 bases and J by 0 bases, leaving 15 bases between them. CDR3 length: 18 amino acids. Germline assignment: CDR1 LGHNA and CDR2 YNFKEQ. The CDR3, as DNA: TGTGCCAGCAGCCAAGAAGTGGGGGGTAGGGGTAGCAATCAGCCCCAGCATTTT. This encodes CASSQEVGGRGSNQPQHF.

In the case of this clone: Other DNA sequences from this sample encode an identical CDR3 as well. The CDR3 region has the DNA TGCGCCAGCAGCCCGGGACAGACGAACACTGAAGCTTTCTTT. Its translation: CASSPGQTNTEAFF. V gene TRBV5-1 combines with J gene TRBJ1-1, with TRBD1 matching 7 bases. From germline, CDR1 is SGHRS and CDR2 YFSETQ. V lost 4 bases and J lost 1; bases outside the gene matches: 4. CDR3 length: 14 amino acids.

V is TRBV19 and J is TRBJ1-2, with TRBD1 as a possible D gene (5 bases). The CDR3 covers 16 residues. From germline, CDR1 is LNHDA and CDR2 SQIVND (reference sequence). V was trimmed by 3 bases and J by 1 base, leaving 15 bases between them. Here the CDR3 reads CASSINGQGLNYGYTF. In DNA, the CDR3 is TGTGCCAGTAGTATCAATGGCCAGGGCCTTAACTATGGCTACACCTTC.

The gene calls are TRBV19 and TRBJ1-1, with 7 positions matching TRBD1. The CDR3 contains 13 residues. Germline assignment: CDR1 LNHDA and CDR2 SQIVND (reference sequence). V shed 6 bases, J shed 0 bases, and the junction held 1 base outside the gene matches. CDR3 nucleotide sequence: TGTGCCAGTAGCAGGGGGATGAACACTGAAGCTTTCTTT. Protein: CASSRGMNTEAFF.

J is TRBJ1-5 and V is TRBV7-9; unclear D gene. The CDR3 runs 12 residues. V was trimmed by 0 bases and J by 5 bases, leaving 2 bases between them. From germline, CDR1 is SEHNR and CDR2 FQNEAQ (reference sequence). The CDR3 here is CASSLADQPQHF. The CDR3 DNA follows: TGTGCCAGCAGCTTAGCCGATCAGCCCCAGCATTTT. The complete variable domain, with remaining parts taken from reference TRBV7-9 and TRBJ1-5, reads DTGVSQNPRHKITKRGQNVTFRCDPISEHNRLYWYRQTLGQGPEFLTYFQNEAQLEKSRLLSDRFSAERPKGSFSTLEIQRTEQGDSAMYLCASSLADQPQHFGDGTRLSIL.

The V call is TRBV13, the J call TRBJ1-3; 7 nucleotides match TRBD1. The CDR3 sequence is 16 residues long. The junction had 7 bases not matched to a gene; V was cut back by 5 bases and J by 0 bases. CDR1 PRHDT and CDR2 FYEKMQ come from the germline V gene (reference sequence). The CDR3 DNA is TGTGCCAGCAGCGAGGACAGGCGCAGCTCTGGAAACACCATATATTTT. Protein sequence: CASSEDRRSSGNTIYF.